These 23 T cell receptor beta chains were all obtained from the same sample, sequenced in a study of regulatory T cells in long-lasting Graves disease. HTBI primers from iRepertoire and Arm-PCR of CDR3 regions yielded the TCR beta libraries. TCRdb called the multiplex PCR reads again in MiXCR, with one record for every CDR3 protein. This table has more than 300,000 distinct CDR3 sequences, about 11% appearing once. Time point meaning: newly diagnosed GD, antithyroid drugs for less than 3 months. Extracted PBMC RNA gave rise to the TCR library. The data also belong to a second study, concerning T cells in Graves' hyperthyroidism and ophthalmopathy.

Sequencing was performed on peripheral blood mononuclear cells (PBMCs), taken at new diagnosis, from a patient treated with antithyroid drugs. These receptors came from a woman aged 18-29 years with Graves disease.

This clonotype was counted ten times or more. The V call is TRBV28, the J call TRBJ2-7, with unresolved D. Trimming took 5 bases from V and 4 from J, leaving 12 bases between them. The CDR3 has 13 residues. Germline V CDR1 and CDR2: MDHEN, SYDVKM. In DNA form, the CDR3 reads TGTGCCAGCAGTGAAAAGACTGGTTACGAGCAGTACTTC. This translates into CASSEKTGYEQYF.

This clonotype has at least ten counts. The V gene is TRBV28, the J gene TRBJ2-7; D is possibly TRBD1 or TRBD2 (5 bases each). Germline CDR1 reads MDHEN; CDR2 reads SYDVKM. The CDR3 is 16 residues long. V was clipped by 5 bases and J by 2 bases, with 19 bases between them. The CDR3, as DNA: TGTGCCAGCAGTCCACATCCCTGGGACCGACCCTACGAGCAGTACTTC. Translating gives CASSPHPWDRPYEQYF. Variable domain in full (rest from reference TRBV28 and TRBJ2-7): DVKVTQSSRYLVKRTGEKVFLECVQDMDHENMFWYRQDPGLGLRLIYFSYDVKMKEKGDIPEGYSVSREKKERFSLILESASTNQTSMYLCASSPHPWDRPYEQYFGPGTRLTVT.

This clonotype was seen more than once but under ten times. An end of the junction does not agree with germline; a read error may underlie this. The rearrangement joins TRBV27 to TRBJ2-7; TRBD1 is a possible D gene (6 bases). The germline CDR1 and CDR2 sequences are MNHEY and SMNVEV (reference sequence). The CDR3 covers 15 residues. CDR3 sequence reads: CASSITGSPSYEQHF. CDR3 nucleotide sequence: TGTGCCAGCAGTATTACAGGGTCCCCTTCCTACGAGCAGCACTTC.

The sample holds many counts of this clonotype. The rearrangement links TRBV7-2 to TRBJ1-4, with 8 bases matching TRBD1. The trim removed 2 bases at V and 8 bases at J, leaving 4 bases unmatched. Germline V lookup: CDR1 SGHTA, CDR2 FQGNSA. CDR3 length: 14 residues. The CDR3 spells CASSLLTGEEKLFF. CDR3 nucleotides: TGTGCCAGCAGCTTACTGACAGGGGAAGAAAAACTGTTTTTT.

This clonotype appeared many times. The V gene is TRBV20-1, the J gene TRBJ2-7; 7 bases are a match to TRBD2. This CDR3 has 15 amino acids. Germline CDR1 reads DFQATT; CDR2 reads SNEGSKA (reference sequence). After removal of 3 bases from V and 2 bases from J, the junction contained 10 bases not matched to a gene. The CDR3 loop is CSASLGSGKPYEQYF. As DNA, the CDR3 is TGCAGTGCTAGTCTAGGGAGCGGGAAACCCTACGAGCAGTACTTC.

Ten or more counts support this clonotype. The chain links TRBV24-1 to TRBJ1-2; a weak D match, TRBD1 (5 bases). Germline V gene data show CDR1 as KGHDR and CDR2 as SFDVKD. V was trimmed by 5 bases and J by 6 bases, leaving 15 bases between them. This CDR3 spans 14 amino acids. CDR3 DNA: TGTGCCACCAGTGGTGGGGCAGGGTGGCATGGCTACACCTTC. Protein sequence: CATSGGAGWHGYTF.

This clonotype occurred a few times. This could be a read error, since a much larger clone is one nucleotide away. The rearrangement joins TRBV30 to TRBJ1-2; maybe TRBD1 (5 bases). This CDR3 spans 14 amino acids. The germline V gene has CDR1 GTSNPN and CDR2 SVGIG (reference sequence). Trimming stripped 1 base from V and 3 bases from J, with 12 bases between. CDR3 bases: TGTGCCTGGAGTGGGCTGGGGGGACACTATGGCTACACCTTC. Protein product: CAWSGLGGHYGYTF.

This clonotype was observed a handful of times. The chain employs TRBV27 and TRBJ2-1; 11 nucleotides match TRBD2. The CDR3 runs to 16 residues. Per the germline V gene, CDR1 is MNHEY and CDR2 is SMNVEV (reference sequence). V lost 5 bases to trimming and J lost 7 bases; unmatched junction nucleotides: 10. The DNA of the CDR3 is TGTGCCAGCAGTCCCCTGACTAGCGGGACAGCTAATGAGCAGTTCTTC. It codes for CASSPLTSGTANEQFF.

This clonotype was observed a few times. J is TRBJ1-2 and V is TRBV6-1; D is undetermined. Germline lookup yields CDR1 MNHNS and CDR2 SASEGT. Trimming took 7 bases from V and 6 from J, leaving 18 bases between them. The CDR3 contains 14 residues. The CDR3 reads CASKSASGSNGYTF. CDR3 DNA: TGTGCCAGCAAATCTGCCTCTGGATCCAATGGCTACACCTTC.

This clonotype came up a few times. The chain couples TRBV20-1 to TRBJ2-1; D is possibly TRBD2 (5 bases). The germline V gene has CDR1 DFQATT and CDR2 SNEGSKA (reference sequence). The CDR3 spans 12 residues. With 2 bases removed from V and 9 bases from J, the gap between germline ends came to 11 bases. This CDR3 reads CSARRAGGEQFF. CDR3 coding DNA: TGCAGTGCTAGAAGGGCCGGAGGTGAGCAGTTCTTC.

The chain has TRBV12-3 or TRBV12-4 and TRBJ1-1, with no clear D. This CDR3 contains 14 residues. V shed 6 bases and J shed 1 base, with 12 bases lying between them. This CDR3 is CASRASTGNTEAFF. In DNA, the CDR3 is TGTGCCAGCAGGGCCTCCACGGGGAACACTGAAGCTTTCTTT.

This clonotype was seen ten or more times. V gene TRBV29-1 combines with J gene TRBJ2-3, with TRBD2 identical over 13 bases. Trimming removed 3 bases from V and 3 bases from J; junction bases left unmatched: 3. This CDR3 region has 15 residues. Germline V gene lookup returns CDR1 SQVTM and CDR2 ANQGSEA. CDR3 bases: TGCAGCGTTGAGAGACTAGCGGGAGGAACAGATACGCAGTATTTT. It encodes CSVERLAGGTDTQYF.

This clonotype has a count of ten or more. V gene TRBV29-1 combines with J gene TRBJ2-1; weak D call: TRBD2 (6 bases). The CDR3 sequence is 13 residues long. Germline loops: CDR1 SQVTM, CDR2 ANQGSEA. V lost 4 bases, J lost 1 base, and 8 bases lay in between. The CDR3 loop reads CSVVEGSYNEQFF. As DNA, the CDR3 is TGCAGCGTTGTGGAGGGGTCCTACAATGAGCAGTTCTTC.

This clonotype has a count of ten or more. V gene TRBV2 combines with J gene TRBJ2-4; D ambiguous. This CDR3 is built from 13 residues. V lost 11 bases to trimming and J lost 5 bases, with 16 bases between them. From germline, CDR1 is SNHLY and CDR2 FYNNEI. CDR3 loop: CAGSLAYQNIQYF. The CDR3 coding sequence is TGTGCCGGATCCCTCGCTTACCAAAACATTCAGTACTTC. Variable domain in full (rest from reference TRBV2 and TRBJ2-4): EPEVTQTPSHQVTQMGQEVILRCVPISNHLYFYWYRQILGQKVEFLVSFYNNEISEKSEIFDDQFSVERPDGSNFTLKIRSTKLEDSAMYFCAGSLAYQNIQYFGAGTRLSVL.

This clonotype was seen repeatedly, ten times or more. This CDR3 reads CSAPASGGQRDTQYF. CDR3 DNA sequence: TGCAGTGCTCCGGCCTCTGGGGGGCAGAGGGATACGCAGTATTTT. J is TRBJ2-3 and V is TRBV20-1; tentatively, D is TRBD1 or TRBD2 (6 bases each). The germline V gene encodes CDR1 DFQATT and CDR2 SNEGSKA (reference sequence). V lost 5 bases and J lost 6, with 21 bases in between. The CDR3 has 15 amino acids.

This clonotype was counted many times. The chain couples TRBV4-3 to TRBJ2-1; unclear D gene. The V end lost 3 bases, the J end lost 9 bases, and 15 bases lay between the germline ends. CDR1 and CDR2 from the germline V gene are LGHNA and YSLEER. The CDR3 length is 14 residues. CDR3 sequence reads: CASSQARLRSEQFF. The CDR3 bases are TGCGCCAGCAGCCAGGCCAGGTTACGGAGTGAGCAGTTCTTC.

The chain combines TRBV20-1 with TRBJ2-2, with unresolved D. The germline gives CDR1 DFQATT, CDR2 SNEGSKA (reference sequence). The CDR3 covers 11 residues. Trimming shortened V by 0 bases and J by 4 bases, and 0 bases separated the two germline ends. CDR3 loop: CSARDTGELFF. The CDR3 bases are TGCAGTGCTAGAGACACCGGGGAGCTGTTTTTT.

This clonotype was seen only a few times. The chain links TRBV27 to TRBJ2-7; 8 nucleotides agree with TRBD1. Germline-derived CDR1 and CDR2 are MNHEY and SMNVEV (reference sequence). CDR3 length: 15 amino acids. Trimming took 6 bases from V and 2 from J; bases not matched to a gene: 9. The CDR3 spells CASRPHRGATYEQYF. The CDR3, as DNA: TGTGCCAGCAGGCCTCACAGGGGGGCCACCTACGAGCAGTACTTC.

Ten or more counts support this clonotype. The V and J genes are TRBV15 and TRBJ1-5; 9 bases are a match to TRBD1. V lost 6 bases to trimming and J lost 7 bases; unmatched junction nucleotides: 10. CDR1 is LNHNV, CDR2 YYDKDF, per germline (reference sequence). This CDR3 region has 15 residues. The CDR3 region is CATRRQGVSGQPQHF. CDR3 DNA: TGTGCCACCAGGAGACAGGGGGTGAGCGGACAGCCCCAGCATTTT.

As for this clonotype: A much larger clone differs by one base, so this may be a read error. The rearrangement links TRBV2 to TRBJ2-7; D possibly uses TRBD1 or TRBD2 (6 bases each). The CDR3 has 13 amino acids. CDR1 is SNHLY, CDR2 FYNNEI, per germline. CDR3 DNA: TGTGCCAGCAGACAGGGACTTGGCTACGAGCAGCACTTC. It specifies CASRQGLGYEQHF.

This clonotype was picked up a small number of times. The genes are TRBV7-2 and TRBJ1-3, with D unresolved. The V end was cut by 5 bases, the J end by 7 bases, with 15 bases between. Per germline, CDR1 SGHTA and CDR2 FQGNSA. CDR3 length: 14 amino acids. CDR3 residues: CASSALQALNTIYF. The CDR3 region has the DNA TGTGCCAGCAGCGCCCTCCAGGCGTTGAACACCATATATTTT.

The CDR3 loop is CSRGDYNEQFF. For the CDR3, the DNA is TGCAGTAGAGGGGATTACAATGAGCAGTTCTTC. The chain is built from TRBV20-1 and TRBJ2-1, with D perhaps TRBD1 or TRBD2 (5 bases each). The CDR3 loop spans 11 amino acids. Deletions cut 8 bases from V and 4 bases from J, with 9 bases between. From germline, CDR1 is DFQATT and CDR2 SNEGSKA (reference sequence).

V is TRBV27 and J is TRBJ2-1; 8 bases agree with TRBD2. Germline CDR1 is MNHEY and CDR2 is SMNVEV (reference sequence). V shed 5 bases, J shed 1 base, and the junction held 4 bases outside the gene matches. The CDR3 consists of 15 residues. CDR3: CASSPTSDSYNEQFF. CDR3 DNA: TGTGCCAGCAGTCCGACTAGCGATTCCTACAATGAGCAGTTCTTC.